The next 6 T cell receptor beta chains were all read from a single sample in a study of blood T cell repertoires in COVID-19. Repertoires were generated with immunoSEQ multiplex PCR, while TCRdb's copy carries only in-frame clones and drops some. The data contain approximately 200,000 clones, around 86% of them seen just once; the ten biggest clones take up more than 7%. The sequenced material came from PBMCs or T cells enriched from blood (not recorded which). The receptors derive from a man in his thirties or forties in a cohort exposed to, infected with or recovered from COVID-19 (not recorded which).

CDR3 amino acids: CASSLGLAGGPREQYF. The CDR3 DNA reads TGTGCCAGCAGCTTGGGGCTAGCGGGAGGGCCAAGGGAGCAGTACTTC. The rearrangement joins TRBV5-4 to TRBJ2-7, with TRBD2 identical over 12 bases. The CDR3 length is 16 residues. J gave up 7 bases and V 0 bases, and 8 bases lay outside the gene matches. Germline CDR1 SGHNT, CDR2 YYREEE (reference sequence).

This clone was found once. The J gene is TRBJ2-3, the V gene TRBV19, with 8 bases identical to TRBD1. The CDR3 covers 15 residues. The junction had 3 bases not matched to a gene; V was cut back by 4 bases and J by 0 bases. Germline V CDR1 and CDR2: LNHDA, SQIVND (reference sequence). The CDR3 DNA is TGTGCCAGTAGTACACGGACAGGGAGCACAGATACGCAGTATTTT. As protein: CASSTRTGSTDTQYF.

This chain joins TRBV7-9 and TRBJ2-5, with 7 bases fitting TRBD1. Losses at the gene ends were 3 bases for V and 5 bases for J; bases not matched to a gene: 9. The CDR3 consists of 15 residues. Germline CDR1 and CDR2: SEHNR and FQNEAQ (reference sequence). CDR3 in DNA: TGTGCCAGCAGCTTGCTGGACAGGCCGGGGGAGACCCAGTACTTC. Its protein product is CASSLLDRPGETQYF.

The count of this clone is one. This chain joins TRBV5-8 and TRBJ1-2; D may be TRBD1 (5 bases). The germline V gene encodes CDR1 SGHTS and CDR2 YDEGEE. The CDR3 spans 14 residues. V dropped 0 bases and J dropped 4 bases, with 10 bases sitting between them. The CDR3, as DNA: TGTGCCAGCAGCTTGGCCGGACACCTCTATGGCTACACCTTC. It encodes CASSLAGHLYGYTF.

This chain connects TRBV28 to TRBJ1-6; 7 bases align to TRBD1. CDR1 and CDR2 (germline): MDHEN, SYDVKM. The J segment lost 7 bases and the V segment lost 7 bases, leaving 10 bases of the junction unmatched. The CDR3 is 15 amino acids. As DNA, the CDR3 is TGTGCCAGCATCCTATCCGGGACAGAAAATTCACCCCTCCACTTT. Translation gives CASILSGTENSPLHF.

The V call is TRBV24-1, the J call TRBJ2-3, with D perhaps matching TRBD1 (5 bases). Germline V lookup: CDR1 KGHDR, CDR2 SFDVKD. Trimming pared 3 bases from V and 4 bases from J, leaving 7 bases between. This CDR3 region has 13 residues. The CDR3 sequence: CATSDPTADTQYF. The CDR3 DNA is TGTGCCACCAGTGATCCGACAGCAGATACGCAGTATTTT.